This TCR beta chain was obtained from a study of blood T cells in healthy people across ages. Germline V CDR1 and CDR2: MGHRA, YSYEKL. This CDR3 region has 16 residues. The V end was cut by 1 base, the J end by 4 bases, with 16 bases between. In the case of this clonotype: Its antigen is as yet unknown.

With a J-beta primer mix and a sample-barcoded 5' primer, a second PCR ran about 7 to 12 cycles. Template switching added a 12-random-nucleotide identifier to every cDNA molecule. TCRdb reprocessed the 5' RACE reads via MiXCR and lists one record per CDR3 protein. The profile covers roughly 2 million distinct CDR3 sequences, with 40% to 55% appearing a single time and 2.1% taken by the ten largest. Study-level findings and limits: Compared with aged donors, long-lived donors showed fewer expanded clones, suggesting selection.

The sequenced material came from blood. The chain uses TRBV4-1 and TRBJ1-2; D remains unclear. This clonotype was sampled from a middle-aged woman in good health. CDR3 nucleotide sequence: TGCGCCAGCAGCCAAGCAAGTGTGTCAGCTATCTATGGCTACACCTTC. Protein sequence: CASSQASVSAIYGYTF.